This TCR beta chain is from a study of T cells after yellow fever vaccination. MiXCR was run by TCRdb on the 5' RACE reads, yielding one entry per CDR3 protein. The data show around 350,000 distinct CDR3 sequences, roughly 12% seen once. This CDR3 has 13 amino acids. Trimming took off 5 bases at V and 19 bases at J, with 21 bases between the two ends. Germline V lookup: CDR1 SGHTA, CDR2 FQGNSA. This clonotype was detected a few times. The receptor was isolated from a man aged 18 to 29 who received the YFV17D yellow fever vaccine. This sample comprised PBMCs, obtained on the day of the first yellow fever vaccination. This chain connects TRBV7-2 to TRBJ2-6; D not resolved. CDR3 in DNA: TGTGCCAGCAGCGCTTACCGATCTCTAACTGTAACTTTC. Translated, it gives CASSAYRSLTVTF.